The clone carrying this T cell receptor beta chain was observed a few times. Its specificity is not known. Sequenced material consisted of expressed TCRB transcripts (all of the isolated RNA was reverse transcribed). The assay was immunoSEQ multiplex PCR, and TCRdb's table has in-frame clones only and misses some. The table lists around 650,000 clones, around 12% of them singletons. The sample comes from a study of beta chain features in type 1 diabetes. The authors sorted CD4+ naive, central memory, regulatory and stem cell-like memory cells via CD45RO/CCR7/CD25/CD127/CD95/CD27. Germline values: CDR1 KGHSY, CDR2 FQNENV. The CDR3 totals 14 residues. Trimming removed 0 bases from V and 4 bases from J, with 9 bases in between. General study results and limits: All four CD4+ subsets from Type 1 diabetes patients carried moderately but significantly shorter TCRB CDR3s. Unsettled here was the matter of whether HLA type influences TCRB rearrangement. A possible short-template PCR bias applies equally to patients and controls.

The chain uses TRBV16 and TRBJ1-2; D not resolved. The TCR sequence derives from a young man with type 1 diabetes. Sequenced material: naive CD4+ T cells from blood. The CDR3 reads CASSQSEGTYGYTF. CDR3 DNA: TGTGCCAGCAGCCAATCTGAGGGAACCTATGGCTACACCTTC.